These 4 T cell receptor beta chains were all obtained from the same sample, sequenced in a study of beta chain features in type 1 diabetes. Of the isolated RNA, all was reverse transcribed, and so the sequenced material was expressed TCRB transcripts. The method was immunoSEQ multiplex PCR; TCRdb's version includes in-frame clones alone and lacks a portion of them. The sample consists of roughly 610,000 clones, roughly 15% of them appearing once. The specimen was naive CD4+ T cells from blood. These receptor sequences come from a man aged 18-30 years in good health.

Points on this clone: This sample also contains other DNA sequences that code for the same CDR3. V usage is TRBV7-2 and J usage is TRBJ2-7; D gene unclear. V lost 5 bases to trimming and J lost 0 bases, with 11 bases between them. This CDR3 contains 14 residues. CDR1 and CDR2 (germline): SGHTA, FQGNSA. CDR3 DNA sequence: TGTGCCAGCAGCCCCGACCGGAGCTCCTACGAGCAGTACTTC. Protein sequence: CASSPDRSSYEQYF.

The chain is built from TRBV6-5 and TRBJ2-7, with 10 bases identical to TRBD2. Unmatched junction bases numbered 4, after V lost 4 bases and J lost 4 bases. Germline V gene data show CDR1 as MNHEY and CDR2 as SVGAGI. This CDR3 contains 14 residues. CDR3 sequence (DNA): TGTGCCAGCAGTTCGACTAGCGGGCTATACGAGCAGTACTTC. This translates into CASSSTSGLYEQYF.

This chain connects TRBV2 to TRBJ2-2, with a weak D call TRBD2 (5 bases). This CDR3 is 13 amino acids long. Germline V gives CDR1 SNHLY, CDR2 FYNNEI. The CDR3 region is CSLSDYRTGELFF. The CDR3 DNA reads TGTTCCCTTTCCGACTACCGCACCGGGGAGCTGTTTTTT.

The chain recombines TRBV29-1 with TRBJ1-2; 10 bases are shared with TRBD1. The CDR3 sequence is 13 residues long. V gave up 6 bases and J gave up 3 bases; unmatched junction bases: 4. The V gene's germline CDR1 is SQVTM and CDR2 ANQGSEA. CDR3 nucleotides: TGCAGCGTCCGGACAGGGGGTTACTATGGCTACACCTTC. The encoded protein is CSVRTGGYYGYTF. Based on the CDR3 plus reference TRBV29-1 and TRBJ1-2, the full variable domain is SAVISQKPSRDICQRGTSLTIQCQVDSQVTMMFWYRQQPGQSLTLIATANQGSEATYESGFVIDKFPISRPNLTFSTLTVSNMSPEDSSIYLCSVRTGGYYGYTFGSGTRLTVV.